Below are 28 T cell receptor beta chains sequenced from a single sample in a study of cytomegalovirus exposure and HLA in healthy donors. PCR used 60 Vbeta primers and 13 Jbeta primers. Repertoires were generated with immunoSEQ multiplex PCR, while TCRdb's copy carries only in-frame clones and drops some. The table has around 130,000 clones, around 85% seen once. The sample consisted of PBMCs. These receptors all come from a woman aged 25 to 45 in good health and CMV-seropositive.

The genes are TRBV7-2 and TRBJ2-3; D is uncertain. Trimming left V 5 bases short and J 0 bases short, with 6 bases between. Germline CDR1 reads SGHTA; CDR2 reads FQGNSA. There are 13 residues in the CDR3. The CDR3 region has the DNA TGTGCCAGCAGCATTCCTAGCACAGATACGCAGTATTTT. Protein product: CASSIPSTDTQYF. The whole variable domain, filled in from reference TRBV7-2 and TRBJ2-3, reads GAGVSQSPSNKVTEKGKDVELRCDPISGHTALYWYRQSLGQGLEFLIYFQGNSAPDKSGLPSDRFSAERTGGSVSTLTIQRTQQEDSAVYLCASSIPSTDTQYFGPGTRLTVL.

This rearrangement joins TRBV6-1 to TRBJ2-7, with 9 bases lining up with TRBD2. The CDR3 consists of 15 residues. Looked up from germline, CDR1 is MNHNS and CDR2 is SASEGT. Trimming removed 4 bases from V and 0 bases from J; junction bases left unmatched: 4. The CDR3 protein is CASSVEAGGSYEQYF. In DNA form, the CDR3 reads TGTGCCAGCAGTGTTGAAGCGGGAGGCTCCTACGAGCAGTACTTC.

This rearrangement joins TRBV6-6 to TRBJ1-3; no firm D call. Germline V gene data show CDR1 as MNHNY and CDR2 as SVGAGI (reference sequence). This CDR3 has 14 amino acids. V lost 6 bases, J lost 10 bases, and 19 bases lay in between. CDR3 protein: CASSIDKLGGTIYF. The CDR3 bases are TGTGCCAGCAGCATCGACAAGCTCGGAGGGACCATATATTTT.

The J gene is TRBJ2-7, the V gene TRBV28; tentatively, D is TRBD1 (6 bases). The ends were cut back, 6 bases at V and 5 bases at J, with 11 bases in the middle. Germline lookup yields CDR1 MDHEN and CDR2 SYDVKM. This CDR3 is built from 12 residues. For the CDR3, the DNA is TGTGCCAGCAGCTCCACAGGGAACGAGCAGTACTTC. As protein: CASSSTGNEQYF.

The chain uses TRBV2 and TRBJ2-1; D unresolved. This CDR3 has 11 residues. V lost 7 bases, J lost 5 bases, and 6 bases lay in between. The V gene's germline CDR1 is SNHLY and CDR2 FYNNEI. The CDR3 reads CASTYDNEQFF. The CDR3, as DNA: TGTGCCAGCACCTATGACAATGAGCAGTTCTTC. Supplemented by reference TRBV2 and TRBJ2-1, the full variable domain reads EPEVTQTPSHQVTQMGQEVILRCVPISNHLYFYWYRQILGQKVEFLVSFYNNEISEKSEIFDDQFSVERPDGSNFTLKIRSTKLEDSAMYFCASTYDNEQFFGPGTRLTVL.

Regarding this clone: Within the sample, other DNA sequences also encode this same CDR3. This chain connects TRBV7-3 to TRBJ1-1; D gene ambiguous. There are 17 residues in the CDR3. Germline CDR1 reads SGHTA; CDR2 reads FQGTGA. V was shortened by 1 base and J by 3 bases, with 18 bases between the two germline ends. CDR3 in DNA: TGTGCCAGCAGCTTAATTGCAGTCACCGCCGGGGACACTGAAGCTTTCTTT. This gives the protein CASSLIAVTAGDTEAFF. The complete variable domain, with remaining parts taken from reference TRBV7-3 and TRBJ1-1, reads GAGVSQTPSNKVTEKGKYVELRCDPISGHTALYWYRQSLGQGPEFLIYFQGTGAADDSGLPNDRFFAVRPEGSVSTLKIQRTERGDSAVYLCASSLIAVTAGDTEAFFGQGTRLTVV.

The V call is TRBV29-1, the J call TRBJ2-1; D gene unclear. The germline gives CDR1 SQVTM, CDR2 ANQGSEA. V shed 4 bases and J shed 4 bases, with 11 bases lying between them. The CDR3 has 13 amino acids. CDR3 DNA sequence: TGCAGCGTTGTTAGACTCGGGTACAATGAGCAGTTCTTC. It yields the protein CSVVRLGYNEQFF.

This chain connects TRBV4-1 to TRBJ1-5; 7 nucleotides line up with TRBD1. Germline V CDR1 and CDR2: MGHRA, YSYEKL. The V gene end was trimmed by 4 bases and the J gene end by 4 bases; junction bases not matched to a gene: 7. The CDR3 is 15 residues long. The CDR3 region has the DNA TGCGCCAGCAGCCGGAACAGGGGTGGGAATCAGCCCCAGCATTTT. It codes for CASSRNRGGNQPQHF.

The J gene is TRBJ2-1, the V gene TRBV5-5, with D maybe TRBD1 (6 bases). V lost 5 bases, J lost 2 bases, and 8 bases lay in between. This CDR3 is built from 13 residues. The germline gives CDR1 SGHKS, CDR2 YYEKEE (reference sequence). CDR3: CASRQGPYNEQFF. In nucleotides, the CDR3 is TGTGCCAGCAGACAGGGACCCTACAATGAGCAGTTCTTC.

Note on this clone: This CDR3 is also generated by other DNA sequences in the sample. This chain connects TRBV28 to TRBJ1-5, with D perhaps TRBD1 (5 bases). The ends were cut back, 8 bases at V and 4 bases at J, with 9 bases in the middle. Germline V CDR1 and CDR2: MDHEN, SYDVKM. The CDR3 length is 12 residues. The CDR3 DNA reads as TGTGCCAGCGGGGGGGGTAATCAGCCCCAGCATTTT. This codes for CASGGGNQPQHF. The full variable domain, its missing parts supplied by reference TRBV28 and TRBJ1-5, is DVKVTQSSRYLVKRTGEKVFLECVQDMDHENMFWYRQDPGLGLRLIYFSYDVKMKEKGDIPEGYSVSREKKERFSLILESASTNQTSMYLCASGGGNQPQHFGDGTRLSIL.

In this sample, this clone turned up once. The CDR3 spells CASSVGSYYGTDTQYF. The CDR3 DNA reads as TGTGCCAGCAGCGTAGGGAGCTATTACGGCACAGATACGCAGTATTTT. The chain joins TRBV9 to TRBJ2-3; D is undetermined. V was clipped by 0 bases and J by 1 base, with 12 bases between them. Germline loops: CDR1 SGDLS, CDR2 YYNGEE. This CDR3 is built from 16 residues.

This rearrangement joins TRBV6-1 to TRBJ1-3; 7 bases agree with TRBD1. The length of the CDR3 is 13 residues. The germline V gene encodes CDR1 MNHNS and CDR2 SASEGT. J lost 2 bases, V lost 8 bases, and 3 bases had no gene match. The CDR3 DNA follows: TGTGCCAGCCAGGGGGTCCCTGGAAACACCATATATTTT. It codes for CASQGVPGNTIYF.

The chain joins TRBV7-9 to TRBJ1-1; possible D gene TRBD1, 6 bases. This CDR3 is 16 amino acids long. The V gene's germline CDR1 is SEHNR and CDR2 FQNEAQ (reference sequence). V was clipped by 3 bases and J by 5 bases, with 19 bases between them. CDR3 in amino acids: CASSLGTTGTQTEAFF. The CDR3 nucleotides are TGTGCCAGCAGCTTGGGTACAACAGGGACGCAGACTGAAGCTTTCTTT.

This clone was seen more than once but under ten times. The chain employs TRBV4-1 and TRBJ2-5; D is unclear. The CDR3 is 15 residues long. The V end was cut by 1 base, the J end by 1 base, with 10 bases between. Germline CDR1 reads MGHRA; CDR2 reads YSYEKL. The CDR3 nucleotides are TGCGCCAGCAGCCAAGGGGTGGGCTTCCAAGAGACCCAGTACTTC. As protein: CASSQGVGFQETQYF.

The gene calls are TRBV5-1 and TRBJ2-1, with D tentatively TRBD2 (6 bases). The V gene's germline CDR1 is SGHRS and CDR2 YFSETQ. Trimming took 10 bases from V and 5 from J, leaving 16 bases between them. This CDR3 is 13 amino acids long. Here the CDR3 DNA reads TGCGCCTCGAGGCGGGAAACCAACAATGAGCAGTTCTTC. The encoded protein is CASRRETNNEQFF.

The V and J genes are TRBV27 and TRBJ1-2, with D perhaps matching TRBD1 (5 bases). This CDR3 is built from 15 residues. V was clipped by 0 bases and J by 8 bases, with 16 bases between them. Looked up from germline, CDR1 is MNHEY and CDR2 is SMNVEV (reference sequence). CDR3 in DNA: TGTGCCAGCAGTTTATCGGGGGAGGGTCGGTACGGCTACACCTTC. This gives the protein CASSLSGEGRYGYTF.

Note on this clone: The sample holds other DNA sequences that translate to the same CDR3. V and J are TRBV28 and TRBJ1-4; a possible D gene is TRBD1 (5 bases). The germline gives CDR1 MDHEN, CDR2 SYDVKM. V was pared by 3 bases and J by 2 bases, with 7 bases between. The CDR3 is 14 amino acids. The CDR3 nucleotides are TGTGCCAGCAGTTTGCCAGGGACTAATGAAAAACTGTTTTTT. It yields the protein CASSLPGTNEKLFF.

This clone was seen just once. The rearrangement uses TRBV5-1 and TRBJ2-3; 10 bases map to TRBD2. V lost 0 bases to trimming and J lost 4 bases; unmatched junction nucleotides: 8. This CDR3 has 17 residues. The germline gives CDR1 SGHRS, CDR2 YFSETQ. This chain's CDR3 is CASSLGRSSGGADTQYF. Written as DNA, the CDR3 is TGCGCCAGCAGCTTGGGTCGGTCTAGCGGGGGAGCAGATACGCAGTATTTT.

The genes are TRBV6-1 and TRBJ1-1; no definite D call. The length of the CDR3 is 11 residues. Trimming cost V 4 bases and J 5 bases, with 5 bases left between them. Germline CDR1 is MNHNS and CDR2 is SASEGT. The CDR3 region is CASSAVTEAFF. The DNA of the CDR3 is TGTGCCAGCAGTGCGGTGACTGAAGCTTTCTTT.

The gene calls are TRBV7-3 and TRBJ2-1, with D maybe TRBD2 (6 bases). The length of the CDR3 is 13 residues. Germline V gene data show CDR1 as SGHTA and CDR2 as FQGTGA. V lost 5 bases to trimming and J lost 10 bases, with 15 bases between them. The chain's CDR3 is CASSPAEGVEQFF. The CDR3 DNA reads TGTGCCAGCAGCCCCGCGGAGGGAGTAGAGCAGTTCTTC.

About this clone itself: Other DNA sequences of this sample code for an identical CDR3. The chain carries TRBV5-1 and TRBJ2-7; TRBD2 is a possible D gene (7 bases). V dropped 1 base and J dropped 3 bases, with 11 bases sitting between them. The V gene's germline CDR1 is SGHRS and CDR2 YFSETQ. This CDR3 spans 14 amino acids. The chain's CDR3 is CASSLRGGLYEQYF. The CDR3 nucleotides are TGCGCCAGCAGCTTGAGGGGGGGCCTCTACGAGCAGTACTTC.

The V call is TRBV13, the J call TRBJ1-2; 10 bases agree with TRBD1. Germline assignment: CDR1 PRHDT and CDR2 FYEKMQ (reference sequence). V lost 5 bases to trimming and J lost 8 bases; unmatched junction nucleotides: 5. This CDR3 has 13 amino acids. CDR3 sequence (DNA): TGTGCCAGCAGCCGACAGGGGGCAGAGGGCTACACCTTC. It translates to CASSRQGAEGYTF.

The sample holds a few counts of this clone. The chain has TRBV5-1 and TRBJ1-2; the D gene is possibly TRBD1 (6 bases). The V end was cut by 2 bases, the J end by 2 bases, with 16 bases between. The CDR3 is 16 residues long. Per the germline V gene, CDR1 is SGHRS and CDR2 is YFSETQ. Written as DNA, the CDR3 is TGCGCCAGCAGCTTAATACCAGGACAGCAGAACTATGGCTACACCTTC. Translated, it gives CASSLIPGQQNYGYTF.

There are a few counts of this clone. In DNA, the CDR3 is TGTGCCAGCAGTGGTTCTAGGCCAGGGATTTTGACCCAGTACTTC. Encoded protein: CASSGSRPGILTQYF. J is TRBJ2-5 and V is TRBV6-1; possible D gene TRBD1, 5 bases. This CDR3 spans 15 amino acids. V lost 4 bases and J lost 7, with 19 bases in between. Germline V gene sequence: CDR1 MNHNS, CDR2 SASEGT.

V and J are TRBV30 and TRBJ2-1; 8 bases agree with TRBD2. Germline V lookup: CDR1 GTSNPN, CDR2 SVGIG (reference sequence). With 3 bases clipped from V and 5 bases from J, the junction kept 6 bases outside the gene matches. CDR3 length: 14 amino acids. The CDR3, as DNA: TGTGCCTGGAGCCTCGGGGGGGCGCACAATGAGCAGTTCTTC. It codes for CAWSLGGAHNEQFF. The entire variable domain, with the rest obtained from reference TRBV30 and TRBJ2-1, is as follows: SQTIHQWPATLVQPVGSPLSLECTVEGTSNPNLYWYRQAAGRGLQLLFYSVGIGQISSEVPQNLSASRPQDRQFILSSKKLLLSDSGFYLCAWSLGGAHNEQFFGPGTRLTVL.

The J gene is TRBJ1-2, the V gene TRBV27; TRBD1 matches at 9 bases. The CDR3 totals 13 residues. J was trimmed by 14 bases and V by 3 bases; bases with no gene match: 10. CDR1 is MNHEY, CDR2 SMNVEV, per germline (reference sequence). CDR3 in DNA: TGTGCCAGCAGTTTCCGAGGGACAGGGACTGAAACCTTC. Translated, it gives CASSFRGTGTETF.

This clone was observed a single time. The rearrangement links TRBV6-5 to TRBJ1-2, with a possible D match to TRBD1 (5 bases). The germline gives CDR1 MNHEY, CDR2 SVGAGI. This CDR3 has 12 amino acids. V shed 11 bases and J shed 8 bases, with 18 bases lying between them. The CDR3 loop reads CAVGEGISGYTF. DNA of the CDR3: TGTGCCGTCGGGGAGGGGATAAGCGGCTACACCTTC.

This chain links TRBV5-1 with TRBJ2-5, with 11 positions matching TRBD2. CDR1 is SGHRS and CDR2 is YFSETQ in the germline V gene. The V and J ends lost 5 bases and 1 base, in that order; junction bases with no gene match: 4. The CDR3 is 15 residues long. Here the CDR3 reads CASRLAGESQETQYF. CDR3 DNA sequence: TGCGCCAGCAGACTAGCGGGGGAATCCCAAGAGACCCAGTACTTC.